Shown below are 24 T cell receptor beta chains from a single sample sequenced in a study of CD8 T cells in Susac syndrome. Reverse transcription used roughly 0.45 to 1 ug RNA and random hexamers. TCRdb itself ran the immunoSEQ multiplex PCR reads through MiXCR, one entry per CDR3 protein. The data show 300,000 to 350,000 distinct CDR3 sequences, about 90% seen once. The sequencing input was CD4+ T cells from PBMCs. The receptors were sampled from a human donor with multiple sclerosis.

This clonotype was picked up a small number of times. This chain uses TRBV12-3 or TRBV12-4 with TRBJ1-1; D perhaps matches TRBD1 (5 bases). The ends were cut back, 5 bases at V and 4 bases at J, with 14 bases in the middle. The length of the CDR3 is 14 residues. Here the CDR3 DNA reads TGTGCCAGCAGTCTAGACCTTGGGGGCACTGAAGCTTTCTTT. Encoded protein: CASSLDLGGTEAFF.

The rearrangement joins TRBV7-3 to TRBJ2-6, with unresolved D. The CDR3 has 14 residues. V lost 5 bases and J 4 bases, leaving 9 bases between the germline ends. Germline assignment: CDR1 SGHTA and CDR2 FQGTGA. The CDR3 DNA follows: TGTGCCAGCAGCCTCAATCTAGGGGCCAACGTCCTGACTTTC. This sequence encodes CASSLNLGANVLTF. Looking up the rest from reference TRBV7-3 and TRBJ2-6 gives the full variable domain: GAGVSQTPSNKVTEKGKYVELRCDPISGHTALYWYRQSLGQGPEFLIYFQGTGAADDSGLPNDRFFAVRPEGSVSTLKIQRTERGDSAVYLCASSLNLGANVLTFGAGSRLTVL.

J is TRBJ2-2 and V is TRBV6-5; a possible D gene is TRBD1 (6 bases). Looked up from germline, CDR1 is MNHEY and CDR2 is SVGAGI. Between the trimmed V and J ends, which lost 2 bases and 5 bases, there was a span of 12 bases. The CDR3 runs to 15 residues. The CDR3 nucleotides are TGTGCCAGCAGTTACAAGGGGGAAGGAACCGGGGAGCTGTTTTTT. Its protein product is CASSYKGEGTGELFF.

The chain employs TRBV28 and TRBJ2-1; TRBD2 matches at 11 bases. CDR3 size: 16 residues. J gave up 7 bases and V 7 bases, and 12 bases lay outside the gene matches. The germline V gene has CDR1 MDHEN and CDR2 SYDVKM. CDR3: CASTLGGLAGLNEQFF. The CDR3 DNA reads as TGTGCCAGCACCCTGGGCGGACTAGCGGGTTTGAATGAGCAGTTCTTC.

The chain combines TRBV10-3 with TRBJ2-4, with D tentatively TRBD1 (5 bases). Germline CDR1 is ENHRY and CDR2 is SYGVKD. The CDR3 sequence is 14 residues long. The ends were cut back, 7 bases at V and 9 bases at J, with 19 bases in the middle. CDR3 amino acids: CAITEAQGSAIQYF. CDR3 DNA sequence: TGTGCCATCACAGAGGCTCAGGGATCGGCCATTCAGTACTTC.

The chain joins TRBV20-1 to TRBJ2-1; 10 nucleotides agree with TRBD1. CDR3 size: 13 residues. V shed 6 bases and J 3 bases; nucleotides not matched to a gene: 2. Per germline, CDR1 DFQATT and CDR2 SNEGSKA (reference sequence). CDR3 nucleotides: TGCAGTGCCCGGGACAGGGGCTACAATGAGCAGTTCTTC. Translation: CSARDRGYNEQFF.

The chain combines TRBV4-3 with TRBJ2-3, with 14 nucleotides matching TRBD2. Germline V gives CDR1 LGHNA, CDR2 YSLEER. Trimming took 4 bases from V and 5 from J; bases not matched to a gene: 5. There are 16 residues in the CDR3. In DNA form, the CDR3 reads TGCGCCAGCAGCCGCGGACTAGCGGGAGGAGAAGATACGCAGTATTTT. Residues: CASSRGLAGGEDTQYF.

CDR3 in DNA: TGTGCCAGCAGCTCAGGGGACAGGACCAATGAAAAACTGTTTTTT. Its translation is CASSSGDRTNEKLFF. This chain links TRBV7-9 with TRBJ1-4; 8 positions match TRBD1. J was trimmed by 5 bases and V by 4 bases; bases with no gene match: 6. This CDR3 comprises 15 residues. The germline CDR1 and CDR2 sequences are SEHNR and FQNEAQ (reference sequence).

The chain is built from TRBV5-1 and TRBJ1-4; maybe TRBD1 (5 bases). The ends were cut back, 0 bases at V and 6 bases at J, with 12 bases in the middle. Germline V CDR1 and CDR2: SGHRS, YFSETQ. This CDR3 spans 15 amino acids. DNA for the CDR3: TGCGCCAGCAGCTTGGCCGGGGGATCGGATGAAAAACTGTTTTTT. Translated, it gives CASSLAGGSDEKLFF.

The V gene is TRBV6-6, the J gene TRBJ1-1, with D possibly TRBD1 on 6 matching bases. Germline CDR1 MNHNY, CDR2 SVGAGI (reference sequence). The CDR3 runs to 14 residues. V was cut by 3 bases and J by 6 bases, with 14 bases left in between. CDR3 nucleotide sequence: TGTGCCAGCAGTTATTTAACAGGGAGTTCTGAAGCTTTCTTT. It translates to CASSYLTGSSEAFF.

The chain carries TRBV2 and TRBJ2-2; TRBD1 aligns across 7 bases. Germline assignment: CDR1 SNHLY and CDR2 FYNNEI. The CDR3 is made up of 14 amino acids. After removal of 6 bases from V and 6 bases from J, the junction contained 7 bases not matched to a gene. This chain's CDR3 is CASRPHGQAGELFF. The DNA for the CDR3 is TGTGCCAGCAGACCTCATGGACAGGCCGGGGAGCTGTTTTTT.

This clonotype showed up just once. The chain combines TRBV20-1 with TRBJ1-6; 7 bases map to TRBD1. Per the germline V gene, CDR1 is DFQATT and CDR2 is SNEGSKA (reference sequence). CDR3 size: 15 residues. V shed 4 bases and J 8 bases; nucleotides not matched to a gene: 11. The CDR3 bases are TGCAGTGCTACCCCGACAGGGTATAGTGATTCACCCCTCCACTTT. It codes for CSATPTGYSDSPLHF.

This chain joins TRBV7-2 and TRBJ2-2; D might be TRBD1 (6 bases). CDR1 is SGHTA and CDR2 is FQGNSA in the germline V gene. V was pared by 7 bases and J by 1 base, with 10 bases between. CDR3 length: 14 residues. The CDR3 region is CASTLQGNTGELFF. Here the CDR3 DNA reads TGTGCCAGCACCCTACAGGGGAACACCGGGGAGCTGTTTTTT.

The chain employs TRBV29-1 and TRBJ1-1; weak D call: TRBD1 (5 bases). Germline CDR1 is SQVTM and CDR2 is ANQGSEA. V was clipped by 6 bases and J by 0 bases, with 11 bases between them. This CDR3 comprises 13 residues. The CDR3 nucleotides read TGCAGCGTCCTCGGGACCATGAACACTGAAGCTTTCTTT. Protein product: CSVLGTMNTEAFF.

This chain links TRBV3-1 with TRBJ2-7; D gene unclear. Trimming cost V 4 bases and J 1 base, with 8 bases left between them. The CDR3 loop spans 13 amino acids. Looked up from germline, CDR1 is LGHDT and CDR2 is YNNKEL (reference sequence). This CDR3 reads CASSRASSYEQYF. CDR3 DNA sequence: TGTGCCAGCAGCCGAGCCAGTTCCTACGAGCAGTACTTC.

The rearrangement joins TRBV11-3 to TRBJ2-2; tentative D call: TRBD1 (5 bases). Trimming pared 2 bases from V and 4 bases from J, leaving 8 bases between. This CDR3 contains 14 residues. Germline lookup yields CDR1 SGHNT and CDR2 YENEEA. The CDR3 sequence is CASSLSRVTGELFF. CDR3 sequence (DNA): TGTGCCAGCAGCTTATCCAGGGTCACCGGGGAGCTGTTTTTT.

This chain connects TRBV6-6 to TRBJ1-6; 10 bases line up with TRBD1. V lost 6 bases to trimming and J lost 10 bases; unmatched junction nucleotides: 9. This CDR3 comprises 15 residues. Germline CDR1 reads MNHNY; CDR2 reads SVGAGI (reference sequence). The CDR3 DNA follows: TGTGCCAGCAGACCTTCCGGGACAGGGGCCTCACCCCTCCACTTT. This translates into CASRPSGTGASPLHF.

The chain joins TRBV19 to TRBJ2-7; D not resolved. V was pared by 3 bases and J by 7 bases, with 19 bases between. Germline values: CDR1 LNHDA, CDR2 SQIVND (reference sequence). CDR3 length: 15 amino acids. CDR3 coding DNA: TGTGCCAGTAGTATCTCAGCAGGTAGAGTGGAAGAGCAGTACTTC. Translating it yields CASSISAGRVEEQYF.

The rearrangement joins TRBV19 to TRBJ1-4, with D possibly matching TRBD1 (5 bases). The CDR3 is 14 residues long. The germline V gene has CDR1 LNHDA and CDR2 SQIVND (reference sequence). Trimming removed 7 bases from V and 5 bases from J, with 14 bases in between. The CDR3 loop is CASMLRGSNEKLFF. CDR3 nucleotides: TGTGCCAGTATGCTCCGGGGGAGCAATGAAAAACTGTTTTTT. The full variable domain, rest sourced from reference TRBV19 and TRBJ1-4, is DGGITQSPKYLFRKEGQNVTLSCEQNLNHDAMYWYRQDPGQGLRLIYYSQIVNDFQKGDIAEGYSVSREKKESFPLTVTSAQKNPTAFYLCASMLRGSNEKLFFGSGTQLSVL.

The chain joins TRBV14 to TRBJ2-5; D may be TRBD2 (5 bases). Germline CDR1 SGHDN, CDR2 FVKESK. V lost 4 bases and J 4 bases, leaving 16 bases between the germline ends. The CDR3 totals 15 residues. CDR3 sequence: CASSLARATGETQYF. The CDR3 DNA follows: TGTGCCAGCAGCCTCGCGAGGGCGACGGGAGAGACCCAGTACTTC.

This chain uses TRBV19 with TRBJ1-1, with D unclear. The germline V and J ends were trimmed by 3 bases and 1 base, with 12 bases remaining between them. Looked up from germline, CDR1 is LNHDA and CDR2 is SQIVND (reference sequence). There are 15 residues in the CDR3. CDR3 protein: CASSIYSGSNTEAFF. The DNA of the CDR3 is TGTGCCAGTAGTATTTATTCGGGGTCGAACACTGAAGCTTTCTTT.

As regards this clonotype: Relative to the germline gene, one junction end is altered; a read error may explain this. This chain joins TRBV25-1 and TRBJ1-2, with D possibly matching TRBD1 (6 bases). The CDR3 loop spans 14 amino acids. Germline values: CDR1 MGHDK, CDR2 SYGVNS. The CDR3 protein is CASSADRTTTSYTF. The CDR3, as DNA: TGTGCCAGCAGTGCGGACAGAACGACTACAAGCTACACCTTT.

This sequence joins TRBV5-1 and TRBJ2-3; no clear D. The CDR3 extends over 16 amino acids. The V end was cut by 5 bases, the J end by 0 bases, with 16 bases between. Germline values: CDR1 SGHRS, CDR2 YFSETQ. Here the CDR3 reads CASRSARTSSTDTQYF. For the CDR3, the DNA is TGCGCCAGCAGGAGCGCCCGGACCTCGAGCACAGATACGCAGTATTTT.

The chain uses TRBV12-5 and TRBJ1-1; tentative D call: TRBD1 (5 bases). The germline CDR1 and CDR2 sequences are LGHNT and FRNRAP. This CDR3 is 13 amino acids long. Trimming left V 0 bases short and J 10 bases short, with 12 bases between. CDR3 region: CASGLVRAGGAFF. The DNA for the CDR3 is TGTGCTAGTGGTTTGGTACGGGCCGGGGGAGCTTTCTTT.